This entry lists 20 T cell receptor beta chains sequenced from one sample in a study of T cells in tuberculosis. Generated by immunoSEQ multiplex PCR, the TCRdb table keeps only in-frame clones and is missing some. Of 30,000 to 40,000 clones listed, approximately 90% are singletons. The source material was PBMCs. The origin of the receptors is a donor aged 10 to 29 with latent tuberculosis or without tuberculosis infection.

CDR3 loop: CASSEVQGIWKEAFF. The CDR3 nucleotides are TGTGCCAGCAGTGAAGTACAGGGAATTTGGAAAGAAGCTTTCTTT. The gene calls are TRBV2 and TRBJ1-1; tentatively, D is TRBD1 (6 bases). The germline V gene has CDR1 SNHLY and CDR2 FYNNEI. V lost 1 base and J lost 8, with 17 bases in between. This CDR3 spans 15 amino acids.

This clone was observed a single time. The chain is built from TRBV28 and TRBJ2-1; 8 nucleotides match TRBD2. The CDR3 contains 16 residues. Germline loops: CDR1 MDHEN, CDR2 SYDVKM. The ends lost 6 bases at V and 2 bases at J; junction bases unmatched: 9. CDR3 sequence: CASSSFGGRTYNEQFF. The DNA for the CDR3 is TGTGCCAGCAGCTCCTTTGGCGGGAGGACCTACAATGAGCAGTTCTTC.

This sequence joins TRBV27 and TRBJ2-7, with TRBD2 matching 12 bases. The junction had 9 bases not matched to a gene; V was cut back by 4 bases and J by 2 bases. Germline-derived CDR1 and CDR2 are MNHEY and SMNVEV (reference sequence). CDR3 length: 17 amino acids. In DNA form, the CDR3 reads TGTGCCAGCAGTTCCTCCTTTGCTAGCGGGGGGGCCTACGAGCAGTACTTC. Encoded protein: CASSSSFASGGAYEQYF.

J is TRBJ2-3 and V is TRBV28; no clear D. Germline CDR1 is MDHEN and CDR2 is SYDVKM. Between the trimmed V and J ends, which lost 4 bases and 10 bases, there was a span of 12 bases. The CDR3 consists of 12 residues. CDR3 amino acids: CASSSAKGAQYF. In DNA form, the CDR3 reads TGTGCCAGCAGTTCAGCGAAAGGTGCGCAGTATTTT.

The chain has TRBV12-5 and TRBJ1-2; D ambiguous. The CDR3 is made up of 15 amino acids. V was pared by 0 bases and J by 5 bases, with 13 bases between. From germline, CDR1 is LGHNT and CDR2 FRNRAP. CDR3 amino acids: CASGLVEGGTYGYTF. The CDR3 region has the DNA TGTGCTAGTGGTTTGGTCGAGGGCGGAACGTATGGCTACACCTTC.

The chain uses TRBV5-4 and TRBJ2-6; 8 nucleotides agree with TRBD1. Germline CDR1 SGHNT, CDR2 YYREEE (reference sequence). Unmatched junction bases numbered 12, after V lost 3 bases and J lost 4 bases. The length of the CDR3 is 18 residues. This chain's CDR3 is CASSWGDRLFGGANVLTF. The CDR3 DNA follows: TGTGCCAGCAGCTGGGGGGACAGGCTATTTGGCGGGGCCAACGTCCTGACTTTC.

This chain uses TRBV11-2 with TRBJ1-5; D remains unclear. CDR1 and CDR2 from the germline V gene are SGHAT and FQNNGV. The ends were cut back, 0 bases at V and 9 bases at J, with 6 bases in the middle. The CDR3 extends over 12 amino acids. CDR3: CASSLDSGPQHF. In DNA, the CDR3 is TGTGCCAGCAGCTTAGATTCGGGGCCCCAGCATTTT.

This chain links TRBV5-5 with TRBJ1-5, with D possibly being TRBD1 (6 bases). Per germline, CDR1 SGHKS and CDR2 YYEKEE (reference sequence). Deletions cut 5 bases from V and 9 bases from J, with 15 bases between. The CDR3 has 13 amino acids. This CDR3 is CASRDSAIGPQHF. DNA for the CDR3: TGTGCCAGCAGGGACAGCGCAATCGGGCCCCAGCATTTT.

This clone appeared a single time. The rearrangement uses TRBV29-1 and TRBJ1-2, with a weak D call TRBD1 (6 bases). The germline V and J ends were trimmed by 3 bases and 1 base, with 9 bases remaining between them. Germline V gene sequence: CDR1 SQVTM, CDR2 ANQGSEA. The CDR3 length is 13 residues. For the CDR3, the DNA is TGCAGCGTTGAGGGACACCTTAACTATGGCTACACCTTC. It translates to CSVEGHLNYGYTF.

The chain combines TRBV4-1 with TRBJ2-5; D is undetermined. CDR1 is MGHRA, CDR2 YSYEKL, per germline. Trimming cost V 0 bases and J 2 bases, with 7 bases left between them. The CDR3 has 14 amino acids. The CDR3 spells CASSQDRAQETQYF. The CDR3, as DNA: TGCGCCAGCAGCCAAGATCGAGCACAAGAGACCCAGTACTTC.

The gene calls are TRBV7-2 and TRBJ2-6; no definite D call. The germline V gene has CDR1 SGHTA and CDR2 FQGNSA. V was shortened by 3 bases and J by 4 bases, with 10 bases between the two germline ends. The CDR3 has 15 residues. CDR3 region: CASSFYGLGANVLTF. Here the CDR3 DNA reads TGTGCCAGCAGCTTTTACGGGTTAGGGGCCAACGTCCTGACTTTC.

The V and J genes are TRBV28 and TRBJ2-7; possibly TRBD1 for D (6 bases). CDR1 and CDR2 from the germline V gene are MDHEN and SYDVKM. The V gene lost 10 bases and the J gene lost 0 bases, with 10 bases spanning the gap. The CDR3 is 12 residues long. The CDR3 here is CAIQGSSYEQYF. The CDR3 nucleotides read TGTGCCATCCAGGGGAGCTCCTACGAGCAGTACTTC.

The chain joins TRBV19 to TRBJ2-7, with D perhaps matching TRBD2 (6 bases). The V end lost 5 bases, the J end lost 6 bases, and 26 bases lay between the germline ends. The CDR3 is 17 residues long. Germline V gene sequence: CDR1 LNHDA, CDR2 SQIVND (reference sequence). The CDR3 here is CASSPRIRQRVFIEQYF. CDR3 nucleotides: TGTGCCAGTAGTCCCCGAATCCGGCAGCGGGTGTTTATCGAGCAGTACTTC.

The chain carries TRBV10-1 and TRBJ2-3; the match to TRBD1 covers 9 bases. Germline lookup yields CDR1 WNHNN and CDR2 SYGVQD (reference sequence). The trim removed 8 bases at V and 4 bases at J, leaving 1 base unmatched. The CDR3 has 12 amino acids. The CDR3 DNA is TGCGCCAGCGGGACAGGGCCAGATACGCAGTATTTT. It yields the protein CASGTGPDTQYF.

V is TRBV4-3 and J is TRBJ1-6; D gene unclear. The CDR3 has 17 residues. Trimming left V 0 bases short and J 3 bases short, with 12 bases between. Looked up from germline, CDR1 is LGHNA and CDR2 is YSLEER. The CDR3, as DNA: TGCGCCAGCAGCCAAGATCAACAGAGAGACTATAATTCACCCCTCCACTTT. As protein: CASSQDQQRDYNSPLHF.

Written as DNA, the CDR3 is TGCGCCAGCAGCTCCCGGGACAGGGAATACGGTGAGCAGTTCTTC. Protein sequence: CASSSRDREYGEQFF. The chain is built from TRBV5-1 and TRBJ2-1, with 9 nucleotides matching TRBD1. Germline V CDR1 and CDR2: SGHRS, YFSETQ. After removal of 3 bases from V and 9 bases from J, the junction contained 10 bases not matched to a gene. CDR3 length: 15 residues. The full variable domain, with the rest looked up from reference TRBV5-1 and TRBJ2-1, is KAGVTQTPRYLIKTRGQQVTLSCSPISGHRSVSWYQQTPGQGLQFLFEYFSETQRNKGNFPGRFSGRQFSNSRSEMNVSTLELGDSALYLCASSSRDREYGEQFFGPGTRLTVL.

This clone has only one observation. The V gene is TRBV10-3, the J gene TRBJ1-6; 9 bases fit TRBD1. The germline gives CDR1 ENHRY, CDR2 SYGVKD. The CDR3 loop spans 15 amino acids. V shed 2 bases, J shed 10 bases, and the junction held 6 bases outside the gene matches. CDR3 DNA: TGTGCCATCAGTGAGGGGACAGGGTGGCGATCACCCCTCCACTTT. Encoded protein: CAISEGTGWRSPLHF.

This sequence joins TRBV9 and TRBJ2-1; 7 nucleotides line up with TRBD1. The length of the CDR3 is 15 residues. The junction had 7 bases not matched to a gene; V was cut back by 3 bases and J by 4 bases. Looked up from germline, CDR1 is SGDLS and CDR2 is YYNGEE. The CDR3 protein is CASSERDRPYNEQFF. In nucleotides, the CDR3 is TGTGCCAGCAGCGAACGGGACAGACCTTACAATGAGCAGTTCTTC.

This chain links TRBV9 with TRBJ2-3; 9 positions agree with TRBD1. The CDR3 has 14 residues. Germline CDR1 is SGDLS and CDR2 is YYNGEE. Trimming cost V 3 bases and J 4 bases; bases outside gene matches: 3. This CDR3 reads CASSDRGRPDTQYF. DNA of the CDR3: TGTGCCAGCAGCGACAGGGGGCGACCAGATACGCAGTATTTT.

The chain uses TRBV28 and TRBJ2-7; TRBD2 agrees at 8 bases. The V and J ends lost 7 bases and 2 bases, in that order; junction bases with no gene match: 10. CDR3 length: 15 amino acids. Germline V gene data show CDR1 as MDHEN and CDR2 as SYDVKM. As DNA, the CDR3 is TGTGCCAGCAAGAGAACGGCGGGAGGCACCTACGAGCAGTACTTC. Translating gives CASKRTAGGTYEQYF.